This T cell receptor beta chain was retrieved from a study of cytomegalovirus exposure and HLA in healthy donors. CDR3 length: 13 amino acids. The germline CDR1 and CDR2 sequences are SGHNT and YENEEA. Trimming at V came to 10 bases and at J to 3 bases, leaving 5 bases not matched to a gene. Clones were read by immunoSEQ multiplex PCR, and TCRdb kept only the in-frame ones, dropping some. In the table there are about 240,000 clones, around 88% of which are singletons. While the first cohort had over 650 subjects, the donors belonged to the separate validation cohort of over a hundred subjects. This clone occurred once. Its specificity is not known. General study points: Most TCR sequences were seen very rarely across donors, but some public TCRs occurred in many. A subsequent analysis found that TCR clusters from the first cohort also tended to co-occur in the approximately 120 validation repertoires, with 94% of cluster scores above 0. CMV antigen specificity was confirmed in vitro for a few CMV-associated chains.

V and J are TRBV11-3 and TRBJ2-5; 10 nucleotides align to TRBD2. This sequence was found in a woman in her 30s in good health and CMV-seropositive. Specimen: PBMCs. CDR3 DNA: TGTGCCACCAACACTAGCGGGAAAGAGACCCAGTACTTC. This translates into CATNTSGKETQYF.